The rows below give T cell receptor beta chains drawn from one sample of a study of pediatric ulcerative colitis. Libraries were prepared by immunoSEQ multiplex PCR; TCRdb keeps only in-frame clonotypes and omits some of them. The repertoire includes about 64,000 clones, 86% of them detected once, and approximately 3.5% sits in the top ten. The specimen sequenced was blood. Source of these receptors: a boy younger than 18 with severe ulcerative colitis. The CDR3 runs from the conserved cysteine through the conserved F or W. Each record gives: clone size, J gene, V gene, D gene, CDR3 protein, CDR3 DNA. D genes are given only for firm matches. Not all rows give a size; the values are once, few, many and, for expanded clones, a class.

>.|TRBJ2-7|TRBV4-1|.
CASSPAANYEQYF
TGCGCCAGCAGCCCCGCAGCGAACTACGAGCAGTACTTC
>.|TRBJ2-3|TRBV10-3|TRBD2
CAISDGTRANTDTQYF
TGTGCCATCAGCGATGGGACTAGAGCCAACACAGATACGCAGTATTTT
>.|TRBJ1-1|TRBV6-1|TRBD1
CASSGDRANTEAFF
TGTGCCAGCAGTGGGGACAGGGCGAACACTGAAGCTTTCTTT
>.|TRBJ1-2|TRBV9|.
CASSVSGQYYGYTF
TGTGCCAGCAGCGTCTCCGGACAGTACTATGGCTACACCTTC
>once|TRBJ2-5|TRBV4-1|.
CASSQGGRDGETQYF
TGCGCCAGCAGCCAAGGTGGACGGGACGGGGAGACCCAGTACTTC
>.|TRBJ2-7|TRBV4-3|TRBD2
CVSSQYTGGSYEQYF
TGCGTCAGCAGCCAATATACGGGGGGCTCCTACGAGCAGTACTTC
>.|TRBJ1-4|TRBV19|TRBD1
CASSQGAVYEKLFF
TGTGCCAGTAGTCAGGGGGCAGTGTATGAAAAACTGTTTTTT
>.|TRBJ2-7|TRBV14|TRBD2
CASSQTSGNSYEQYF
TGTGCCAGCAGCCAGACTAGCGGGAACTCCTACGAGCAGTACTTC
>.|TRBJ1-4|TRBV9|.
CASSPEGGPGEKLFF
TGTGCCAGCAGCCCAGAAGGCGGCCCAGGTGAAAAACTGTTTTTT
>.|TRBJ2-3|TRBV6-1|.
CASRLQATGSTQYF
TGTGCCAGCAGGCTCCAAGCTACGGGTTCCACGCAGTATTTT
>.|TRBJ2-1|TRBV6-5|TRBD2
CASSIAGAHEQFF
TGTGCCAGCAGTATAGCGGGAGCACATGAGCAGTTCTTC
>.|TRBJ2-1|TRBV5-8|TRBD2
CASSLTITSTGLDYNEQFF
TGTGCCAGCAGCTTAACTATTACGTCCACGGGACTAGACTACAATGAGCAGTTCTTC
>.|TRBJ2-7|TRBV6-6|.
CASSYSPTGSYEQYF
TGTGCCAGCAGTTACTCTCCGACAGGCTCCTACGAGCAGTACTTC
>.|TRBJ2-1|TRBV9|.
CASSVVGSSYNEQFF
TGTGCCAGCAGCGTAGTTGGGAGCTCCTACAATGAGCAGTTCTTC
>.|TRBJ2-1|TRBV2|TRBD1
CASRDTGDYNEQFF
TGTGCCAGCAGGGATACAGGGGACTACAATGAGCAGTTCTTC
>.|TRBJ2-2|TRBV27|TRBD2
CAAGLADTGELFF
TGTGCCGCCGGGCTAGCGGACACCGGGGAGCTGTTTTTT
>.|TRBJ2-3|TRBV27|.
CASSLSFGTQYF
TGTGCCAGCAGCCTATCGTTTGGTACGCAGTATTTT
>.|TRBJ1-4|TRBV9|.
CASSLSPGQPANEKLFF
TGTGCCAGCAGCCTTTCACCTGGACAGCCAGCTAATGAAAAACTGTTTTTT
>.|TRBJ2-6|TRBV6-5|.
CASSQLGSGANVLTF
TGTGCCAGCAGCCAGCTCGGCTCTGGGGCCAACGTCCTGACTTTC
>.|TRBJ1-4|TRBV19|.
CASSTPGQRFNEKLFF
TGTGCCAGTAGTACCCCAGGACAGCGATTTAATGAAAAACTGTTTTTT
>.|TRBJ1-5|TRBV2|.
CASSVSVQPQHF
TGTGCCAGCAGTGTATCCGTTCAGCCCCAGCATTTT
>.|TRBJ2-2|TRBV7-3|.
CASSLGTGELFF
TGTGCCAGCAGCTTAGGTACCGGGGAGCTGTTTTTT
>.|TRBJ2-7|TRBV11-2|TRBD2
CASSPSGNYEQYF
TGTGCCAGCAGCCCCAGCGGGAACTACGAGCAGTACTTC
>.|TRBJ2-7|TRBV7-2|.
CASSYGVRAPSYEQYF
TGTGCCAGCAGCTACGGGGTGAGGGCCCCCTCCTACGAGCAGTACTTC
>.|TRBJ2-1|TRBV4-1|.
CASSQDRNSYNEQFF
TGCGCCAGCAGCCAAGATCGGAACTCCTACAATGAGCAGTTCTTC
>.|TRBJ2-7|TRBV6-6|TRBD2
CASRDTSGRAFREQYF
TGTGCCAGCAGGGACACTAGCGGGAGGGCCTTTCGCGAGCAGTACTTC
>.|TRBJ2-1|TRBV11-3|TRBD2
CASSLDEGGSSYNEQFF
TGTGCCAGCAGCTTAGACGAGGGCGGGAGCTCCTACAATGAGCAGTTCTTC
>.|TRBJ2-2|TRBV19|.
CASSIATSSGELFF
TGTGCCAGTAGTATAGCAACTAGCTCCGGGGAGCTGTTTTTT
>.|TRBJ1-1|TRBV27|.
CASSLLGGTEAFF
TGTGCCAGCAGTTTACTGGGGGGCACTGAAGCTTTCTTT
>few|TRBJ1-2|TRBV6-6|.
CASTEGQGYGYTF
TGTGCCAGCACCGAGGGGCAGGGCTATGGCTACACCTTC
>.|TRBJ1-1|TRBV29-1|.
CSVKQELNTEAFF
TGCAGCGTAAAACAGGAGTTGAACACTGAAGCTTTCTTT
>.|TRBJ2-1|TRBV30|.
CAWSVGLGPYVVSEQFF
TGTGCCTGGAGTGTAGGGTTGGGACCCTACGTAGTGAGTGAGCAGTTCTTC
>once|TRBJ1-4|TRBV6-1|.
CASRGQPEANEKLFF
TGTGCCAGCCGCGGACAGCCGGAGGCTAATGAAAAACTGTTTTTT
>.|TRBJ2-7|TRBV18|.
CASSPFRDTTYEQYF
TGTGCCAGCTCACCTTTCCGGGACACTACCTACGAGCAGTACTTC
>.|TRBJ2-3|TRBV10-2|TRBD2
CASKLAGGTDTQYF
TGCGCCAGCAAACTAGCGGGGGGAACGGATACGCAGTATTTT
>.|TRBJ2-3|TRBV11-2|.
CASSLDWDTQYF
TGTGCCAGCAGCTTAGACTGGGATACGCAGTATTTT
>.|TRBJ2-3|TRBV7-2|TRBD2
CASSLAEASGTQYF
TGTGCCAGCAGCTTAGCGGAAGCTAGCGGAACGCAGTATTTT
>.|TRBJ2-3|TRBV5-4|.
CASSLVTPGSADTQYF
TGTGCCAGCAGCTTGGTCACGCCTGGTTCGGCAGATACGCAGTATTTT
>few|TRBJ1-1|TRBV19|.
CASTTDRPNTEAFF
TGTGCCAGTACCACCGACAGGCCGAACACTGAAGCTTTCTTT
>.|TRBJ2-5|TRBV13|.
CASSLDGTGAETQYF
TGTGCCAGCAGCCTCGACGGGACGGGAGCAGAGACCCAGTACTTC
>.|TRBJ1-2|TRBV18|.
CASSPPSKGNYGYTF
TGTGCCAGCTCACCACCTTCTAAGGGGAACTATGGCTACACCTTC
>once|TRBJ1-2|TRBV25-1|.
CASSESVPASTYGYTF
TGTGCCAGCAGTGAATCAGTGCCAGCGTCGACCTATGGCTACACCTTC
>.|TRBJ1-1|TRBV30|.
CAWTEGSEAFF
TGTGCCTGGACTGAGGGAAGTGAAGCTTTCTTT
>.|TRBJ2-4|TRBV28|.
CASSLPTARGIQYF
TGTGCCAGCAGTTTACCCACTGCTAGAGGCATTCAGTACTTC
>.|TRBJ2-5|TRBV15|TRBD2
CATSRDPGGVETQYF
TGTGCCACCAGCAGAGACCCGGGGGGGGTGGAGACCCAGTACTTC
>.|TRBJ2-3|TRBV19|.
CASSPAEGADPYTQYF
TGTGCCAGTAGTCCGGCGGAGGGGGCCGATCCTTATACGCAGTATTTT
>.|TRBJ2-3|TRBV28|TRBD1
CASSFVPRDRETDTQYF
TGTGCCAGCAGTTTTGTTCCCCGGGACAGGGAGACAGATACGCAGTATTTT
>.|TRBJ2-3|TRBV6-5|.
CASSYDWSTDTQYF
TGTGCCAGCAGTTATGACTGGAGCACAGATACGCAGTATTTT
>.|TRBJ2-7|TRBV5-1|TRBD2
CASRIDGREGEQYF
TGCGCCAGCAGGATTGACGGCAGGGAGGGCGAGCAGTACTTC
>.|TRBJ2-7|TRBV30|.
CAWSYGLDHEQYF
TGTGCCTGGTCGTATGGGCTAGACCACGAGCAGTACTTC
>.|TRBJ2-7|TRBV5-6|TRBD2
CASSWGLAGGIYEQYF
TGTGCCAGCAGCTGGGGACTAGCGGGAGGGATCTACGAGCAGTACTTC
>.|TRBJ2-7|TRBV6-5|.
CASSLTRQFYYEQYF
TGTGCCAGCAGCCTAACTCGACAGTTCTACTACGAGCAGTACTTC
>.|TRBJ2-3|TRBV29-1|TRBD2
CSVASGRGTDTQYF
TGCAGCGTTGCTAGCGGGAGGGGCACAGATACGCAGTATTTT
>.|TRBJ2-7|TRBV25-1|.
CASSPPTGPLEQYF
TGTGCCAGCAGTCCCCCGACAGGCCCCCTCGAGCAGTACTTC
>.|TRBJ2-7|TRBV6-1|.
CASSDWPGSSYEQYF
TGTGCCAGCAGTGATTGGCCAGGGAGCTCCTACGAGCAGTACTTC
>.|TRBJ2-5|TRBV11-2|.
CASSLKGGLGETQYF
TGTGCCAGCAGCTTGAAGGGGGGCTTGGGAGAGACCCAGTACTTC
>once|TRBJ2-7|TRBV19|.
CASSIGTATYEQYF
TGTGCCAGTAGTATTGGGACGGCAACCTACGAGCAGTACTTC
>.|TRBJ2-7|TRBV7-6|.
CASSLDSGHIYEQYF
TGTGCCAGCAGCTTAGATAGCGGACACATCTACGAGCAGTACTTC
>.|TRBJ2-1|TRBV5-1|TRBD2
CASSGLAGGPGEQFF
TGCGCCAGCAGCGGGTTAGCGGGAGGGCCCGGTGAGCAGTTCTTC
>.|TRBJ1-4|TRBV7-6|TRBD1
CASSLAVGTGANEKLFF
TGTGCCAGCAGCTTAGCGGTGGGGACAGGGGCTAATGAAAAACTGTTTTTT